The 12 T cell receptor beta chains reported below all come from one sample, sequenced in a study of cytomegalovirus exposure and HLA in healthy donors. The PCR employed 60 Vbeta primers together with 13 Jbeta primers. TCRdb's copy holds only in-frame clones and misses some; the assay was immunoSEQ multiplex PCR. The repertoire holds 150,000 or so clones, with under 85% as singletons. Material for sequencing was PBMCs. These receptor sequences come from a woman aged 40 to 50 in good health and CMV-seropositive.

The chain combines TRBV18 with TRBJ2-7; TRBD2 matches at 7 bases. There are 16 residues in the CDR3. Germline CDR1 reads KGHSH; CDR2 reads LQKENI. Trimming took 1 base from V and 0 from J; bases not matched to a gene: 6. CDR3 protein: CASSPLGGEHSYEQYF. In DNA form, the CDR3 reads TGTGCCAGCTCACCACTGGGGGGGGAACACTCCTACGAGCAGTACTTC.

This chain's CDR3 is CASSFRQGMSDTQYF. Written as DNA, the CDR3 is TGTGCCAGCAGCTTCCGACAGGGGATGTCGGATACGCAGTATTTT. The rearrangement joins TRBV7-2 to TRBJ2-3; 8 positions agree with TRBD1. Looked up from germline, CDR1 is SGHTA and CDR2 is FQGNSA. This CDR3 region has 15 residues. The V segment lost 3 bases and the J segment 6 bases; nucleotides outside the gene matches: 8.

CDR3 nucleotides: TGTGCCAGCAGTTTGAAGGAGTACTATGGCTACACCTTC. It yields the protein CASSLKEYYGYTF. J is TRBJ1-2 and V is TRBV28; D gene ambiguous. CDR3 length equals 13 residues. Trimming took 3 bases from V and 3 from J, leaving 8 bases between them. Germline V gene data show CDR1 as MDHEN and CDR2 as SYDVKM.

The genes are TRBV7-3 and TRBJ2-2; no reliable D call. Germline assignment: CDR1 SGHTA and CDR2 FQGTGA. Trimming took 4 bases from V and 5 from J, leaving 11 bases between them. The CDR3 is made up of 14 amino acids. The CDR3 DNA reads TGTGCCAGCAGCTCGATGGCACAAACCGGGGAGCTGTTTTTT. Residues: CASSSMAQTGELFF.

This chain links TRBV2 with TRBJ2-5, with D possibly being TRBD2 (5 bases). Germline loops: CDR1 SNHLY, CDR2 FYNNEI. This CDR3 spans 13 amino acids. The germline V and J ends were trimmed by 7 bases and 4 bases, with 13 bases remaining between them. CDR3 loop: CASTYLEGETQYF. In DNA form, the CDR3 reads TGTGCCAGCACATACCTAGAGGGAGAGACCCAGTACTTC. The variable domain in full, completed from reference TRBV2 and TRBJ2-5, reads EPEVTQTPSHQVTQMGQEVILRCVPISNHLYFYWYRQILGQKVEFLVSFYNNEISEKSEIFDDQFSVERPDGSNFTLKIRSTKLEDSAMYFCASTYLEGETQYFGPGTRLLVL.

This clone was counted once. CDR3 region: CASSFGETQYF. The CDR3 DNA follows: TGTGCCAGCAGCTTCGGGGAGACCCAGTACTTC. The V call is TRBV7-2, the J call TRBJ2-5; no clear D. This CDR3 has 11 residues. V gave up 3 bases and J gave up 5 bases, with 4 bases separating them. Germline-derived CDR1 and CDR2 are SGHTA and FQGNSA.

This clone was seen just once. The rearrangement links TRBV28 to TRBJ2-2; 14 bases line up with TRBD2. Losses at the gene ends were 4 bases for V and 6 bases for J; bases not matched to a gene: 7. This CDR3 has 17 amino acids. Germline CDR1 is MDHEN and CDR2 is SYDVKM. The CDR3 spells CASSWTSGGPMAGELFF. DNA for the CDR3: TGTGCCAGCAGTTGGACTAGCGGGGGGCCCATGGCCGGGGAGCTGTTTTTT.

This chain uses TRBV7-2 with TRBJ2-2; perhaps TRBD1 as D (5 bases). Trimming left V 3 bases short and J 5 bases short, with 10 bases between. Germline V lookup: CDR1 SGHTA, CDR2 FQGNSA. The CDR3 has 14 amino acids. The CDR3 coding sequence is TGTGCCAGCAGCTTGCAAAGGGGAACCGGGGAGCTGTTTTTT. The encoded protein is CASSLQRGTGELFF.

This clone was seen just once. The CDR3 DNA reads TGTGCCATCAAGGCGGGGGGCCGTGGAGAGACCCAGTACTTC. The encoded protein is CAIKAGGRGETQYF. The chain uses TRBV10-3 and TRBJ2-5, with TRBD2 matching 8 bases. The V and J ends lost 7 bases and 4 bases, in that order; junction bases with no gene match: 8. Looked up from germline, CDR1 is ENHRY and CDR2 is SYGVKD. This CDR3 region has 14 residues.

V usage is TRBV6-1 and J usage is TRBJ1-2; TRBD1 agrees at 9 bases. From germline, CDR1 is MNHNS and CDR2 SASEGT. V lost 5 bases and J lost 6; bases outside the gene matches: 4. CDR3 size: 13 residues. CDR3 loop: CASSPGTGNGYTF. CDR3 sequence (DNA): TGTGCCAGCAGTCCAGGGACAGGGAATGGCTACACCTTC.

This chain uses TRBV7-6 with TRBJ2-2; 7 bases fit TRBD2. The germline V gene has CDR1 SGHVS and CDR2 FNYEAQ. After removal of 7 bases from V and 5 bases from J, the junction contained 13 bases not matched to a gene. There are 16 residues in the CDR3. The CDR3 reads CASTLADLEGTGELFF. In nucleotides, the CDR3 is TGTGCCAGCACCCTAGCGGATTTGGAGGGAACCGGGGAGCTGTTTTTT.

The genes are TRBV27 and TRBJ2-5, with 7 bases that match TRBD1. The CDR3 has 13 residues. Germline CDR1 reads MNHEY; CDR2 reads SMNVEV (reference sequence). J was trimmed by 4 bases and V by 7 bases; bases with no gene match: 6. The CDR3 sequence: CASTSQGSETQYF. The DNA for the CDR3 is TGTGCCAGCACTTCACAGGGGTCAGAGACCCAGTACTTC.